Included here is one T cell receptor beta chain sequence, with context. This clonotype was counted many times. No cognate antigen has been identified for it. No much larger clonotype is one base removed from it; base qualities were not supplied. Every donor in the study was a healthy Caucasian. Three pairs of female monozygotic twins, all aged about 18 to 30 years, made up the twin cohort. Miltenyi CD45RO+ enrichment and human naive T-cell isolation kits were used to isolate memory (CD45RO+) and naive T cells from PBMC. Receptors were amplified or captured by 5' RACE. The data were produced on an Illumina HiSeq 2000. Template switching added a universal primer binding site, and the final cDNA carried a unique molecular identifier that allowed TCR cDNA molecules to be counted accurately. Specific primers in the conserved constant-segment region were used to synthesize first-strand cDNA for TCR alpha and beta chains. To control for contamination, every cDNA library was double barcoded, receiving both a SMART-Mk sample barcode and Illumina barcodes. TruSeq adapter sequences and Illumina sample barcodes were added in two successive PCR steps. TCR alpha and beta cDNA libraries were sequenced on the Illumina HiSeq platform with custom primers. The published analysis was carried out like this. MiGEC processed the raw reads to extract unique molecular identifiers, while MiXCR was used to determine the CDR3 positions. For each individual, recombination models were inferred using an EM algorithm with the repgenHMM and IGoR tools. The tcR package in R was used for shared clonotype analysis, with sharing normalized by the product of cloneset sizes. To study raw recombination without the effects of thymic and clonal selection, out-of-frame nonproductive sequences were analyzed. Clones were called with MiXCR by TCRdb after fastp trimmed the public reads at Q25, and only in-frame beta chains were retained. Records with the same CDR3 protein are collapsed into one entry carrying the most frequent genes and DNA. The V and J calls here are based on TCRdb, not the publication. This sample comprises 250,000 or so distinct CDR3 sequences, 9.5% to 15% of them detected only once. Together, the top ten hold 4% of the sample.

The sample originates from a study of identical twins (dated by TCRdb to about 2016). With respect to the entire study: TCR alpha and beta repertoires from monozygotic twins, unrelated adults of various ages and cord blood were deep-sequenced to test whether fetal clonotypes persist. To rule out contamination, the twin experiments were replicated at different times with different library preparation protocols. The study at large found these results: In beta out-of-frame sequences, excess twin sharing was weaker, because having fewer shared sequences lowered the signal-to-noise ratio. Out-of-frame TCR alpha sequences shared between twins showed an excess of low generation-probability sequences compared with coincidental sharing between unrelated individuals. In monozygotic twins, out-of-frame TCR alpha sharing was systematically underestimated by recombination models, although the models agreed with sharing between unrelated individuals. Because the same donors could not be followed over many years, conclusions were based on cross-sectional statistical analysis. Invariant T cells such as MAIT and iNKT could partly confound zero-insertion analyses, although diverse VJ usage argued against such confounding for most clonotypes. Fewer insertions were carried by abundant cord blood beta clonotypes, a similar but weaker trend appeared in young adult naive repertoires, and no such trend appeared in memory repertoires.

According to the germline V gene, CDR1 reads LGHNA and CDR2 reads YSLEER. Taken from cysteine to phenylalanine, the CDR3 has 16 residues. Only the CDR3 DNA stays, 48 bases, in frame from base 1. V sheds 2 bases and J sheds 7 bases, leaving 18 bases between their ends. The same sample was also studied in work on yellow fever vaccine responses in identical twins. The second study also describes: According to the authors, the vaccine-induced T cell response in identical twins seemed to be partly convergent and partly specific to each individual. The study precisely tracked vaccine-responding T cell clones in identical twins.

This receptor was taken from a woman aged 18-35 years in good health. Sequenced input: memory (CD45RO+) T cells sorted from blood. Sample cell subset or site, as interpreted from the label and publication: CD45RO+ enriched T cells. The chain is made from TRBV4-3 and TRBJ2-1; the D segment cannot be called with confidence. The DNA is as follows: TGCGCCAGCAGCCAATCTCACGGAGACACTTCGAATGAGCAGTTCTTC. Translation gives CASSQSHGDTSNEQFF.